These 29 T cell receptor beta chains share one sample of origin, sequenced in a study of technical replicates of blood from a handful of donors. TCRdb keeps only in-frame clones here, not all; method: immunoSEQ multiplex PCR. The data hold 75,000 to 95,000 clones, with about 95% observed a single time. Specimen: T cells isolated from PBMCs. The receptor source for this set is a human donor in good health.

This clone was found once. V and J are TRBV4-3 and TRBJ2-1; the match to TRBD1 covers 9 bases. Germline V lookup: CDR1 LGHNA, CDR2 YSLEER. V shed 1 base and J 4 bases; nucleotides not matched to a gene: 5. The CDR3 is 16 residues long. CDR3 region: CASSQGPGQGYNEQFF. CDR3 in DNA: TGCGCCAGCAGCCAAGGTCCGGGACAGGGTTACAATGAGCAGTTCTTC.

The chain carries TRBV4-1 and TRBJ2-7; 8 bases are a match to TRBD2. Per germline, CDR1 MGHRA and CDR2 YSYEKL. Unmatched junction bases numbered 5, after V lost 3 bases and J lost 4 bases. The CDR3 contains 14 residues. CDR3 coding DNA: TGCGCCAGCAGCCAGAGCGGGAGTGGGTACGAGCAGTACTTC. It encodes CASSQSGSGYEQYF.

The chain carries TRBV4-2 and TRBJ1-1; weak D call: TRBD1 (6 bases). Trimming removed 8 bases at V and 2 bases at J, with 15 bases between. The CDR3 loop spans 14 amino acids. Germline V gene lookup returns CDR1 LGHNA and CDR2 YNFKEQ. The CDR3 DNA follows: TGTGCCAGCCGGGGCAGGGGAGTAAACACTGAAGCTTTCTTT. It encodes CASRGRGVNTEAFF.

The chain recombines TRBV7-9 with TRBJ2-1; the D is unclear. The CDR3 covers 19 residues. The germline V gene encodes CDR1 SEHNR and CDR2 FQNEAQ (reference sequence). Trimming removed 3 bases from V and 7 bases from J, with 28 bases in between. In DNA form, the CDR3 reads TGTGCCAGCAGCTTCGCCCTGGGTGCAGGCCGACCTCTGTTTAATGAGCAGTTCTTC. This encodes CASSFALGAGRPLFNEQFF.

The rearrangement links TRBV29-1 to TRBJ1-2, with D unclear. The V end was cut by 6 bases, the J end by 0 bases, with 11 bases between. CDR1 and CDR2 from the germline V gene are SQVTM and ANQGSEA. The CDR3 sequence is 13 residues long. The CDR3 sequence: CSVEAQANYGYTF. CDR3 bases: TGCAGCGTCGAGGCACAAGCTAACTATGGCTACACCTTC.

The chain combines TRBV12-5 with TRBJ2-1; TRBD2 might be the D (6 bases). Germline CDR1 reads LGHNT; CDR2 reads FRNRAP. V was shortened by 0 bases and J by 7 bases, with 13 bases between the two germline ends. The CDR3 totals 15 residues. The CDR3 loop is CASGLVLAGRNEQFF. The CDR3 nucleotides are TGTGCTAGTGGTTTGGTACTAGCAGGTAGAAATGAGCAGTTCTTC.

The chain carries TRBV5-1 and TRBJ2-7; D possibly corresponds to TRBD1 (5 bases). The CDR3 sequence is 14 residues long. CDR1 and CDR2 (germline): SGHRS, YFSETQ. V was clipped by 0 bases and J by 5 bases, with 12 bases between them. CDR3 protein: CASSLGQGPNEQYF. Written as DNA, the CDR3 is TGCGCCAGCAGCTTGGGTCAGGGTCCCAACGAGCAGTACTTC.

The V and J genes are TRBV6-1 and TRBJ2-5; the match to TRBD1 covers 10 bases. Per germline, CDR1 MNHNS and CDR2 SASEGT. This CDR3 region has 15 residues. V was clipped by 5 bases and J by 3 bases; unmatched bases: 6. CDR3 sequence: CASSTGTGVKETQYF. Written as DNA, the CDR3 is TGTGCCAGCAGTACCGGGACAGGGGTAAAAGAGACCCAGTACTTC.

This chain uses TRBV27 with TRBJ2-6; D remains ambiguous. The CDR3 extends over 14 amino acids. V shed 4 bases and J shed 0 bases, with 4 bases lying between them. Germline values: CDR1 MNHEY, CDR2 SMNVEV (reference sequence). The CDR3 DNA sequence: TGTGCCAGCAGTTCTTTCTCTGGGGCCAACGTCCTGACTTTC. Translated, it gives CASSSFSGANVLTF.

This chain uses TRBV28 with TRBJ2-7, with D maybe TRBD1 (6 bases). Per the germline V gene, CDR1 is MDHEN and CDR2 is SYDVKM. This CDR3 contains 17 residues. Trimming removed 1 base at V and 4 bases at J, with 20 bases between. CDR3 protein: CASSLSQGSFLNYEQYF. CDR3 nucleotides: TGTGCCAGCAGTTTATCCCAGGGGTCCTTTCTTAATTACGAGCAGTACTTC.

This rearrangement joins TRBV30 to TRBJ2-1; 10 nucleotides match TRBD2. Germline V CDR1 and CDR2: GTSNPN, SVGIG (reference sequence). The junction had 12 bases not matched to a gene; V was cut back by 1 base and J by 0 bases. The CDR3 is 19 residues long. The CDR3 sequence is CAWSGVLAGSRSSYNEQFF. CDR3 DNA sequence: TGTGCCTGGAGTGGGGTACTAGCGGGAAGCCGAAGCTCCTACAATGAGCAGTTCTTC.

This sequence joins TRBV19 and TRBJ2-3, with 9 bases fitting TRBD2. Trimming cost V 5 bases and J 1 base; bases outside gene matches: 7. The CDR3 consists of 16 residues. Germline CDR1 and CDR2: LNHDA and SQIVND (reference sequence). The CDR3 bases are TGTGCCAGTAGTCATGAGGTAGCGGGGGGCACAGATACGCAGTATTTT. Amino acids: CASSHEVAGGTDTQYF.

As regards this clone: The sample contains more than one DNA sequence encoding this CDR3. V and J are TRBV30 and TRBJ2-3; D unclear. The CDR3 covers 15 residues. Trimming removed 0 bases at V and 0 bases at J, with 10 bases between. Germline assignment: CDR1 GTSNPN and CDR2 SVGIG (reference sequence). The CDR3 DNA follows: TGTGCCTGGAGTGTATACCAGGTCAGCACAGATACGCAGTATTTT. It translates to CAWSVYQVSTDTQYF.

The V call is TRBV11-2, the J call TRBJ2-7; 8 nucleotides agree with TRBD2. CDR1 is SGHAT, CDR2 FQNNGV, per germline. V lost 3 bases and J lost 4; bases outside the gene matches: 5. The CDR3 is made up of 14 amino acids. In DNA, the CDR3 is TGTGCCAGCAGCTTGCGGAGCGGGAGTTACGAGCAGTACTTC. It yields the protein CASSLRSGSYEQYF.

The CDR3 DNA follows: TGTGCCAGCAGTGAAGCGCAGGGGATAGGTGGAAACACCATATATTTT. Protein: CASSEAQGIGGNTIYF. The chain employs TRBV2 and TRBJ1-3; a possible D gene is TRBD1 (6 bases). CDR3 length: 16 residues. Looked up from germline, CDR1 is SNHLY and CDR2 is FYNNEI. Between the trimmed V and J ends, which lost 0 bases and 3 bases, there was a span of 12 bases.

The chain couples TRBV4-1 to TRBJ1-2; the match to TRBD1 covers 9 bases. V was clipped by 1 base and J by 0 bases; unmatched bases: 0. The CDR3 consists of 15 residues. CDR1 and CDR2 from the germline V gene are MGHRA and YSYEKL. The CDR3: CASSQGDRANYGYTF. The CDR3 nucleotides read TGCGCCAGCAGCCAAGGGGACAGGGCTAACTATGGCTACACCTTC.

The chain is built from TRBV7-6 and TRBJ2-2; TRBD2 matches at 8 bases. In germline, CDR1 is SGHVS, CDR2 FNYEAQ. V lost 5 bases, J lost 4 bases, and 6 bases stayed unmatched. The CDR3 extends over 15 amino acids. DNA of the CDR3: TGTGCCAGCAGCCCTACTAGCGGCCCCACCGGGGAGCTGTTTTTT. Its protein is CASSPTSGPTGELFF.

The chain is built from TRBV6-1 and TRBJ1-3; no firm D call. The CDR3 sequence is 16 residues long. Germline values: CDR1 MNHNS, CDR2 SASEGT. The V end lost 4 bases, the J end lost 0 bases, and 13 bases lay between the germline ends. The CDR3 here is CASSVHSSFSGNTIYF. The CDR3 DNA reads TGTGCCAGCAGTGTTCATAGCTCTTTCTCTGGAAACACCATATATTTT.

This chain joins TRBV4-2 and TRBJ1-6; D might be TRBD1 (6 bases). V was pared by 4 bases and J by 0 bases, with 13 bases between. The CDR3 is 17 residues long. CDR1 LGHNA and CDR2 YNFKEQ come from the germline V gene. CDR3 loop: CASSLTGPSSYNSPLHF. The CDR3 DNA is TGTGCCAGCAGCCTCACAGGGCCCAGCTCCTATAATTCACCCCTCCACTTT.

This chain uses TRBV2 with TRBJ1-5; D perhaps matches TRBD1 (6 bases). The CDR3 has 14 residues. The germline gives CDR1 SNHLY, CDR2 FYNNEI. V was pared by 4 bases and J by 7 bases, with 14 bases between. The CDR3 reads CASSVGRGEQPQHF. Here the CDR3 DNA reads TGTGCCAGCAGTGTCGGCAGGGGTGAACAGCCCCAGCATTTT.

This chain links TRBV19 with TRBJ2-1; no clear D gene. V was trimmed by 2 bases and J by 3 bases, leaving 11 bases between them. Germline CDR1 is LNHDA and CDR2 is SQIVND (reference sequence). The CDR3 has 15 amino acids. CDR3 amino acids: CASSIRHANYNEQFF. The CDR3 DNA follows: TGTGCCAGTAGTATACGCCACGCGAACTACAATGAGCAGTTCTTC.

This chain joins TRBV6-5 and TRBJ2-5; 9 nucleotides agree with TRBD1. With V trimmed by 5 bases and J by 4 bases, 5 bases remained unmatched. Germline V gene lookup returns CDR1 MNHEY and CDR2 SVGAGI. This CDR3 region has 14 residues. CDR3 in amino acids: CASSPQGAGETQYF. In DNA form, the CDR3 reads TGTGCCAGCAGTCCACAGGGGGCGGGAGAGACCCAGTACTTC.

This clone was counted a single time. The chain combines TRBV6-4 with TRBJ2-3, with 8 positions matching TRBD2. This CDR3 region has 15 residues. J gave up 2 bases and V 5 bases, and 6 bases lay outside the gene matches. Germline-derived CDR1 and CDR2 are MRHNA and SNTAGT. The CDR3 DNA sequence: TGTGCCAGCAGTTTAGTAGCGGGGCCCACAGATACGCAGTATTTT. Translation gives CASSLVAGPTDTQYF.

This chain uses TRBV28 with TRBJ1-3, with TRBD1 matching 8 bases. The CDR3 covers 16 residues. The germline gives CDR1 MDHEN, CDR2 SYDVKM. After removal of 2 bases from V and 3 bases from J, the junction contained 6 bases not matched to a gene. In nucleotides, the CDR3 is TGTGCCAGCAGTTTAGGGGGCAGGGGGCTTGGAAACACCATATATTTT. Its translation: CASSLGGRGLGNTIYF.

The gene calls are TRBV7-2 and TRBJ1-5; weak D call: TRBD1 (5 bases). The ends were cut back, 1 base at V and 6 bases at J, with 13 bases in the middle. Germline values: CDR1 SGHTA, CDR2 FQGNSA. The CDR3 spans 15 residues. The CDR3 is CASSLDGGVTQPQHF. The CDR3 nucleotides read TGTGCCAGCAGCTTAGATGGAGGGGTTACTCAGCCCCAGCATTTT.

The chain carries TRBV27 and TRBJ1-5, with TRBD1 matching 11 bases. The CDR3 loop spans 14 amino acids. The trim removed 8 bases at V and 6 bases at J, leaving 6 bases unmatched. CDR1 is MNHEY and CDR2 is SMNVEV in the germline V gene (reference sequence). CDR3: CASGRDRGTQPQHF. In nucleotides, the CDR3 is TGTGCCAGCGGCCGGGACAGGGGGACTCAGCCCCAGCATTTT.

CDR3 region: CASRPLRAGVEDSTDTQYF. The CDR3 DNA sequence: TGTGCCAGCCGACCCCTTAGAGCGGGAGTGGAGGATAGCACAGATACGCAGTATTTT. The gene calls are TRBV27 and TRBJ2-3, with TRBD2 identical over 8 bases. Germline assignment: CDR1 MNHEY and CDR2 SMNVEV (reference sequence). The CDR3 loop spans 19 amino acids. The trim removed 8 bases at V and 0 bases at J, leaving 19 bases unmatched.

This clone was seen a handful of times. The rearrangement links TRBV7-2 to TRBJ1-1; D is ambiguous. The CDR3 is made up of 12 amino acids. V was pared by 0 bases and J by 11 bases, with 10 bases between. In germline, CDR1 is SGHTA, CDR2 FQGNSA. The CDR3, as DNA: TGTGCCAGCAGCTTAGCGGAGACGTATGCTTTCTTT. This translates into CASSLAETYAFF.

J is TRBJ2-1 and V is TRBV27; 9 bases match TRBD2. The CDR3 covers 14 residues. CDR1 is MNHEY and CDR2 is SMNVEV in the germline V gene (reference sequence). Trimming removed 5 bases from V and 6 bases from J; junction bases left unmatched: 5. CDR3 sequence (DNA): TGTGCCAGCAGTCCCGGACTAGCGCCCAATGAGCAGTTCTTC. It encodes CASSPGLAPNEQFF.